This TCR beta chain was identified during a study of T cells in narcolepsy. Study background: Enrolled donors included narcolepsy type 1 or type 2 patients and healthy controls. Study results and limitations: Reportedly, autoreactive clonotypes were serially detected in patients' blood but not controls'. Comparing one patient's CSF and blood CD4+ clonotypes highlighted HCRT- and TRIB2-specific autoreactive clonotypes.

In regard to this clone: Its target is not known.

The V gene's germline CDR1 is KGHSH and CDR2 LQKENI. Deletions cut 2 bases from V and 4 bases from J, with 9 bases between. The CDR3 consists of 13 residues. TCRdb keeps only in-frame clones here, not all; method: immunoSEQ multiplex PCR. The data contain 13,000 or so clones, 85% to 90% of them singletons. This receptor was taken from a human donor with narcolepsy. The chain couples TRBV18 to TRBJ2-7; D is uncertain. Sequencing was done on a sample of CD45RA- memory CD4+ T cells from PBMCs. CDR3 in amino acids: CASSPEPKYEQYF. In DNA, the CDR3 is TGTGCCAGCTCACCAGAGCCGAAATACGAGCAGTACTTC. Looking up the rest from reference TRBV18 and TRBJ2-7 gives the full variable domain: NAGVMQNPRHLVRRRGQEARLRCSPMKGHSHVYWYRQLPEEGLKFMVYLQKENIIDESGMPKERFSAEFPKEGPSILRIQQVVRGDSAAYFCASSPEPKYEQYFGPGTRLTVT.